The T cell receptor beta chain under discussion was sequenced for a study of blood T cell repertoires in COVID-19. Across the whole study: Spain, Italy and the United States supplied samples that represented acute and convalescent COVID-19. Sources were T cells, B-cell-depleted T cells, or PBMCs; the material itself was cDNA or gDNA.

In the original analysis: Reference gene primers were amplified, and this amplification served to estimate nucleated cell counts. TCRdb's table, derived via immunoSEQ multiplex PCR, lists solely in-frame clones and lacks some. V, J and clone size were drawn from that table, and D and trimming were deduced from the DNA. The data contain tens of thousands of clones, approximately 86% of them seen just once; the ten biggest clones take up about 7.7%. Germline V gene sequence: CDR1 SGHRS, CDR2 YFSETQ. The ends lost 3 bases at V and 5 bases at J; junction bases unmatched: 8. The CDR3 covers 16 residues. This receptor was identified in a man aged 55-75 years with acute or convalescent COVID-19. Sample: peripheral blood. This chain joins TRBV5-1 and TRBJ1-4; TRBD1 matches 9 bases. In DNA form, the CDR3 reads TGCGCCAGCAGCTGGGTAGGGACAGGGAGAAATGAAAAACTGTTTTTT. Amino acids: CASSWVGTGRNEKLFF. The whole variable domain, remainder taken from reference TRBV5-1 and TRBJ1-4, is KAGVTQTPRYLIKTRGQQVTLSCSPISGHRSVSWYQQTPGQGLQFLFEYFSETQRNKGNFPGRFSGRQFSNSRSEMNVSTLELGDSALYLCASSWVGTGRNEKLFFGSGTQLSVL.